This entry lists 10 T cell receptor beta chains sequenced from one sample in a study of blood T cell repertoires in COVID-19. TCRdb's copy holds only in-frame clones and misses some; the assay was immunoSEQ multiplex PCR. This sample has a few hundred thousand clones, with 86% found just once. Specimen: peripheral blood. The receptors derive from a woman in her 50s with acute or convalescent COVID-19.

This sequence joins TRBV14 and TRBJ2-1; TRBD2 agrees at 9 bases. The CDR3 has 16 residues. J lost 2 bases, V lost 4 bases, and 6 bases had no gene match. Germline V gene data show CDR1 as SGHDN and CDR2 as FVKESK. In DNA, the CDR3 is TGTGCCAGCAGCCCTCTAGCGGGAAATACCTACAATGAGCAGTTCTTC. Its translation: CASSPLAGNTYNEQFF.

CDR3 nucleotides: TGTGCCAGTATGTCCGGGAGCAACCCATCCCATGAGCAGTTCTTC. It specifies CASMSGSNPSHEQFF. The rearrangement uses TRBV19 and TRBJ2-1, with a possible D match to TRBD2 (6 bases). The CDR3 has 15 residues. Germline V gene lookup returns CDR1 LNHDA and CDR2 SQIVND (reference sequence). Between the trimmed V and J ends, which lost 7 bases and 8 bases, there was a span of 21 bases. Based on the CDR3 plus reference TRBV19 and TRBJ2-1, the full variable domain is DGGITQSPKYLFRKEGQNVTLSCEQNLNHDAMYWYRQDPGQGLRLIYYSQIVNDFQKGDIAEGYSVSREKKESFPLTVTSAQKNPTAFYLCASMSGSNPSHEQFFGPGTRLTVL.

On this clone: Additional DNA sequences in this sample encode the identical CDR3. This chain uses TRBV19 with TRBJ1-5; TRBD1 matches at 7 bases. The CDR3 length is 14 residues. Germline lookup yields CDR1 LNHDA and CDR2 SQIVND (reference sequence). V was pared by 3 bases and J by 4 bases, with 3 bases of the junction left unmatched. This CDR3 reads CASSMGQNNQPQHF. The CDR3 DNA reads as TGTGCCAGTAGTATGGGACAGAATAATCAGCCCCAGCATTTT.

The chain couples TRBV24-1 to TRBJ2-1; the D gene is possibly TRBD2 (6 bases). With 3 bases removed from V and 10 bases from J, the gap between germline ends came to 12 bases. The CDR3 sequence is 13 residues long. Germline V gene lookup returns CDR1 KGHDR and CDR2 SFDVKD. The CDR3: CATSDPPREEQFF. DNA for the CDR3: TGTGCCACCAGTGATCCGCCACGGGAGGAGCAGTTCTTC.

The chain couples TRBV6-2 or TRBV6-3 to TRBJ2-7, with TRBD2 matching over 8 bases. There are 15 residues in the CDR3. Germline V gives CDR1 MNHEY, CDR2 SVGEGT. V shed 6 bases and J 3 bases; nucleotides not matched to a gene: 10. In DNA form, the CDR3 reads TGTGCCAGCAGCCTTCCGGGACTAGGGGTCTACGAGCAGTACTTC. Protein product: CASSLPGLGVYEQYF.

V usage is TRBV5-1 and J usage is TRBJ2-7, with 8 bases fitting TRBD2. Trimming took 3 bases from V and 3 from J; bases not matched to a gene: 2. The CDR3 has 13 residues. Germline lookup yields CDR1 SGHRS and CDR2 YFSETQ. CDR3 sequence (DNA): TGCGCCAGCAGCTCGGGGGGGCTCTACGAGCAGTACTTC. This sequence encodes CASSSGGLYEQYF.

This chain links TRBV7-3 with TRBJ2-1; D may be TRBD1 (6 bases). Germline loops: CDR1 SGHTA, CDR2 FQGTGA. V shed 0 bases and J shed 0 bases, with 6 bases lying between them. The CDR3 has 15 amino acids. Here the CDR3 reads CASSLTGGSYNEQFF. The CDR3 DNA sequence: TGTGCCAGCAGCTTAACAGGGGGCTCCTACAATGAGCAGTTCTTC. Based on the CDR3 plus reference TRBV7-3 and TRBJ2-1, the full variable domain is GAGVSQTPSNKVTEKGKYVELRCDPISGHTALYWYRQSLGQGPEFLIYFQGTGAADDSGLPNDRFFAVRPEGSVSTLKIQRTERGDSAVYLCASSLTGGSYNEQFFGPGTRLTVL.

The chain joins TRBV4-2 to TRBJ1-5, with D hard to call. This CDR3 contains 13 residues. Germline V gives CDR1 LGHNA, CDR2 YNFKEQ. The V gene lost 0 bases and the J gene lost 4 bases, with 4 bases spanning the gap. CDR3 nucleotides: TGTGCCAGCAGCCAAGAGTCTAATCAGCCCCAGCATTTT. This sequence encodes CASSQESNQPQHF.

This clone was seen a handful of times. V is TRBV10-3 and J is TRBJ1-6, with a possible D match to TRBD1 (5 bases). The length of the CDR3 is 15 residues. V was clipped by 3 bases and J by 6 bases, with 12 bases between them. Germline values: CDR1 ENHRY, CDR2 SYGVKD. The CDR3 DNA follows: TGTGCCATCAGTGACAATGGGGGGAGTAATTCACCCCTCCACTTT. Translating gives CAISDNGGSNSPLHF.

The V gene is TRBV28, the J gene TRBJ1-5; no clear D gene. CDR1 is MDHEN and CDR2 is SYDVKM in the germline V gene. Deletions cut 3 bases from V and 0 bases from J, with 12 bases between. The CDR3 spans 16 residues. The CDR3 loop is CASSFRTGFSNQPQHF. DNA for the CDR3: TGTGCCAGCAGTTTTAGGACTGGATTTAGCAATCAGCCCCAGCATTTT.